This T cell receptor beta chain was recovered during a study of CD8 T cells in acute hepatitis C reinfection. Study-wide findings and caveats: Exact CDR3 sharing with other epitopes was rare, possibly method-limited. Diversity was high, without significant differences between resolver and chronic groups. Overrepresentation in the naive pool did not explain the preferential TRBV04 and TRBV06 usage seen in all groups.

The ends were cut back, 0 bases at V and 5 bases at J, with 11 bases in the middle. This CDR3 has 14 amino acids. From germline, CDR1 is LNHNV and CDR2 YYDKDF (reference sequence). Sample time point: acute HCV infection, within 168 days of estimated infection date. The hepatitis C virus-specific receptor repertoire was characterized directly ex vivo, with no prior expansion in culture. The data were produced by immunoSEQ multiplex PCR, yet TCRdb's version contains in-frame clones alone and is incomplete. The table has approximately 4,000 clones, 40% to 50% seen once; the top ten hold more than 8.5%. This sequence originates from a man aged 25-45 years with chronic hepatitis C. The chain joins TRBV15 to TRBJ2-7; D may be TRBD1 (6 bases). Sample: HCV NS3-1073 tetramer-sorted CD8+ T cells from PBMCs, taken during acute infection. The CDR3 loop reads CATSRENRDNEQYF. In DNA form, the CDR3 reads TGTGCCACCAGCAGAGAAAACAGGGATAACGAGCAGTACTTC.